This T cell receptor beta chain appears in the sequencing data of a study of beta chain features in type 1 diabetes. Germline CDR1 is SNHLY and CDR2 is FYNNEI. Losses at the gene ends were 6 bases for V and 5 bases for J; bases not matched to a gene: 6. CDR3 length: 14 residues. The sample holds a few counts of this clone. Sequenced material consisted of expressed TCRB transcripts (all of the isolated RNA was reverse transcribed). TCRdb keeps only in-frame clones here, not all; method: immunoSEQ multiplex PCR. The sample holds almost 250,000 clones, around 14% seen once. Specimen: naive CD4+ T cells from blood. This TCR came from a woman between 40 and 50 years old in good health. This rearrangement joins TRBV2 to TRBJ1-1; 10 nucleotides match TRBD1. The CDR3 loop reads CASSRQGAGTEAFF. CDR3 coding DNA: TGTGCCAGCAGCCGACAGGGGGCGGGTACTGAAGCTTTCTTT.